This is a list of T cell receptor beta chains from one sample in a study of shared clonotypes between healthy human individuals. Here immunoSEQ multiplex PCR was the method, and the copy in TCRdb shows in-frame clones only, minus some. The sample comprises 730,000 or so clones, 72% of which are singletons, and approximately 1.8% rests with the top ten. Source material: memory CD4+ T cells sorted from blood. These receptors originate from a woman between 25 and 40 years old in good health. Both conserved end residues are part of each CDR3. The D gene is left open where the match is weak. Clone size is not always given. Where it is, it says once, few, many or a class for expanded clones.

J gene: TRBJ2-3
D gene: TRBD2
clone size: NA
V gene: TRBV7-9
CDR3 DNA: TGTGCCAGCAGCAAGAAAGGGACTATCACAGATACGCAGTATTTT
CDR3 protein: CASSKKGTITDTQYF

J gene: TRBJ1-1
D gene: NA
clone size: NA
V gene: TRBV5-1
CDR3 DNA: TGCGCCAGCAGCGACAGATTGAACACTGAAGCTTTCTTT
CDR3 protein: CASSDRLNTEAFF

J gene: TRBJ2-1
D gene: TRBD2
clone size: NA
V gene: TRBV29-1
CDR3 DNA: TGCAGCGTTCGGAAACTAGCGGGAGGAATGTCCTACAATGAGCAGTTCTTC
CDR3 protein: CSVRKLAGGMSYNEQFF

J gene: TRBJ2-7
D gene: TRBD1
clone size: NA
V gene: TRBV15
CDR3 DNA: TGTGCCACCAGCCGCCGGACAGGACCCTCCTACGAGCAGTACTTC
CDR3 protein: CATSRRTGPSYEQYF

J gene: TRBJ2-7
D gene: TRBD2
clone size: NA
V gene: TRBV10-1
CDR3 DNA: TGCGCCAGCAGTGCTCTTAGCGGGAGGGAGCCCTACGAGCAGTACTTC
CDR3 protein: CASSALSGREPYEQYF

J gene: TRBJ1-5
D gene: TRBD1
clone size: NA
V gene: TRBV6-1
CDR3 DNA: TGTGCCAGCAGTTGGGACAGGGATAGCAATCAGCCCCAGCATTTT
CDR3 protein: CASSWDRDSNQPQHF

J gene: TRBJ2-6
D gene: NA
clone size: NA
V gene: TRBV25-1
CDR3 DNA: TGTGCCAGCAGTGAGAGCGCCCCTTCCTCTGGGGCCAACGTCCTGACTTTC
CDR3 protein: CASSESAPSSGANVLTF

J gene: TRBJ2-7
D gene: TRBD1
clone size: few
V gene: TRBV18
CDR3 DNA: TGTGCCAGCTCACTAGGGACAGGGAACTCCTACGAGCAGTACTTC
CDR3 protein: CASSLGTGNSYEQYF

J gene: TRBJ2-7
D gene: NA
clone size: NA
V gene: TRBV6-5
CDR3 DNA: TGTGCCAGCAGTTACCACACAAACGAGCAGTACTTC
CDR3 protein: CASSYHTNEQYF

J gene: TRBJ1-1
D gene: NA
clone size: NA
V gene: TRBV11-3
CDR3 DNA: TGTGCCAGCAGCTTAGGTCCGGGTACTGAAGCTTTCTTT
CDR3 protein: CASSLGPGTEAFF

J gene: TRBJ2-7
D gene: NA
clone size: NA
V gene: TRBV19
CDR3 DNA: TGTGCCAGTAGTATGGAACCAGGGTACCCCATCGAGCAGTACTTC
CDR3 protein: CASSMEPGYPIEQYF

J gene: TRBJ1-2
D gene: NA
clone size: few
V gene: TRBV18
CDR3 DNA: TGTGCCAGCTCCCCCGGGGGGGACTATGGCTACACCTTC
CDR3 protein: CASSPGGDYGYTF

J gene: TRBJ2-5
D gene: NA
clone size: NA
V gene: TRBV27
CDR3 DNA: TGTGCCAGCAGACCTACTTTCCAAGAGACCCAGTACTTC
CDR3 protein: CASRPTFQETQYF

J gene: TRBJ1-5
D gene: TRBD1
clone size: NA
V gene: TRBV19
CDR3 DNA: TGTGCCACCCGGGACAGGGGGCTGTGGAATCAGCCCCAGCATTTT
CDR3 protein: CATRDRGLWNQPQHF

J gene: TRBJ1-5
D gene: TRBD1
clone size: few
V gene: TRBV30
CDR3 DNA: TGTGCCTGGGACACAGGGGGCAATCAGCCCCAGCATTTT
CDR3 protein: CAWDTGGNQPQHF

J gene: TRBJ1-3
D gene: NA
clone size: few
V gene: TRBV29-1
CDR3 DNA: TGCAGCGTGGAGACTGGAAACACCATATATTTT
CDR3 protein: CSVETGNTIYF

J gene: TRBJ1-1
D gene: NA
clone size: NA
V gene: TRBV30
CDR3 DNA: TGTGCCTGGAGTGTACGGCAGGGTGGGTTTTTAAGTAACACTGAAGCTTTCTTT
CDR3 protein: CAWSVRQGGFLSNTEAFF

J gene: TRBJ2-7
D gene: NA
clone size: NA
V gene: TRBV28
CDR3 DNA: TGTGCCAGCAGTCGGCCTTGGGGTAGTAATTACGAGCAGTACTTC
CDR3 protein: CASSRPWGSNYEQYF

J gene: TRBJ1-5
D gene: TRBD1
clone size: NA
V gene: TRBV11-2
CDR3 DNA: TGTGCCAGCAGCTCCGGGACAGGGTACAATCAGCCCCAGCATTTT
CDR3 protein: CASSSGTGYNQPQHF

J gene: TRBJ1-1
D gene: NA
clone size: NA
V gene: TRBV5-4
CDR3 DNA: TGTGCCAGCAGCTTGGGGGGTGCGAACACTGAAGCTTTCTTT
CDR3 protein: CASSLGGANTEAFF

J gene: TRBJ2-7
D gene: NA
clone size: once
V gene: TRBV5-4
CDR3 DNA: TGTGCCAGCAGCTACCTACAGGGCCACGAGCAGTACTTC
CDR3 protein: CASSYLQGHEQYF

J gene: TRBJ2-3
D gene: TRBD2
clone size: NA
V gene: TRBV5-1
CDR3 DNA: TGCGCCAGCAGCCTCCTTGGGGGGGAGCAGTATTTT
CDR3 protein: CASSLLGGEQYF

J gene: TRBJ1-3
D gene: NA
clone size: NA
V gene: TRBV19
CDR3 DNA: TGTGCCAGTAGTCCCGCTATCTCTGGAAACACCATATATTTT
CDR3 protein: CASSPAISGNTIYF

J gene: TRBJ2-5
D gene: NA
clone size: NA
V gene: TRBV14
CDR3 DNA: TGTGCCAGCAGCCAAGCCCAGGTTTATCGGGGAGAGACCCAGTACTTC
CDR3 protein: CASSQAQVYRGETQYF

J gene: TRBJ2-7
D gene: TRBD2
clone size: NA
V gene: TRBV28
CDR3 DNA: TGTGCCAGCAGCTTATACGGGACTACCTACGAGCAGTACTTC
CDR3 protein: CASSLYGTTYEQYF

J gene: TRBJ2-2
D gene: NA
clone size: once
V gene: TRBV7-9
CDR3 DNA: TGTGCCAGCAGCTTACTCCGCGGGCCGAACACCGGGGAGCTGTTTTTT
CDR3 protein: CASSLLRGPNTGELFF

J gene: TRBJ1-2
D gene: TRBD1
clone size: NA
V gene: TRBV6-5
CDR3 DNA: TGTGCCAGCAGGACCCCCGACAGGGGGCTTGGGGGCTACACCTTC
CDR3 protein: CASRTPDRGLGGYTF

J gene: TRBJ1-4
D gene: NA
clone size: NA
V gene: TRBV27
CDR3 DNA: TGTGCCAGCAGTCAGCGGAGCGATAATGAAAAACTGTTTTTT
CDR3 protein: CASSQRSDNEKLFF

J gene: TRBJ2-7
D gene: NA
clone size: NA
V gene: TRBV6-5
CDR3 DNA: TGTGCCAGCAAGGGGGACCCTACCTACGAGCAGTACTTC
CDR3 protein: CASKGDPTYEQYF

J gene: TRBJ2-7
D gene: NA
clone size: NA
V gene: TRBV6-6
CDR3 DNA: TGTGCCAGCAGTTACTCTGCAGGGAGCTCCTACGAGCAGTACTTC
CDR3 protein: CASSYSAGSSYEQYF

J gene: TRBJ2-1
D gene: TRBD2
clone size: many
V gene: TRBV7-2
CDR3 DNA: TGTGCCAGCAGCTCCTATCTAGCGGGAGGTCGGAATGAGCAGTTCTTC
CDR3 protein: CASSSYLAGGRNEQFF

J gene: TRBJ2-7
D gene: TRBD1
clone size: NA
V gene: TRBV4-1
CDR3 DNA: TGCGCCAGCAGCCAACCGGACAGGGCCTACGAGCAGTACTTC
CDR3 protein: CASSQPDRAYEQYF